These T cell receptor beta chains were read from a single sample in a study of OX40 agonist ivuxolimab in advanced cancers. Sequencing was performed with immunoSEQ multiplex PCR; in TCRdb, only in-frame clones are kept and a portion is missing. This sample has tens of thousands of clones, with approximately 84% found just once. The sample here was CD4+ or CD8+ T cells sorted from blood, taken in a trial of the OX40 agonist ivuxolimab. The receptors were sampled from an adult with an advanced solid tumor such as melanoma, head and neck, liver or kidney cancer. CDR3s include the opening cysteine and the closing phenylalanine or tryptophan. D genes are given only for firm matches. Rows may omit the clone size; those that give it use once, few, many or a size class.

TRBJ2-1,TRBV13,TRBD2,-,TGTGCCAGCAGCTGGACTAGCGGGGGGGCAGAGGAGCAGTTCTTC,CASSWTSGGAEEQFF
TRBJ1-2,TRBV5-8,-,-,TGTGCCAGCACCCCCCCCGGGGGGGGGCTCGAAGCTAACTATGGCTACACCTTC,CASTPPGGGLEANYGYTF
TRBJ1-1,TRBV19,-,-,TGTGCCAGTAGTATGGAGGTAGGGGGTATAACTGAAGCTTTCTTT,CASSMEVGGITEAFF
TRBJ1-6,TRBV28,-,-,TGTGCCTACCGTGGCCCCGCGGGGAATTCACCCCTCCACTTT,CAYRGPAGNSPLHF
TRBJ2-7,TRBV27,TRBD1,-,TGTGCCAGTAGGGACAGTACGTCCTACGAGCAGTACTTC,CASRDSTSYEQYF
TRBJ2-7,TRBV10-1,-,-,TGCGCCAGCAGTGATTCCCGAGAGCAGTACTTC,CASSDSREQYF
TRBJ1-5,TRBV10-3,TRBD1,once,TGTGCCATCAGTGAGAGCGGACAGGAGGATCAGCCCCAGCATTTT,CAISESGQEDQPQHF
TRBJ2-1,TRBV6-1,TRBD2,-,TGTGCCAGCAGTGAAGATTTCTTCGGGGGGAACAATGAGCAGTTCTTC,CASSEDFFGGNNEQFF
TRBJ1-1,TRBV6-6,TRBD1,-,TGTGCCAGCAGAGATCCGGGACAGGGTCTTTATACTGAAGCTTTCTTT,CASRDPGQGLYTEAFF
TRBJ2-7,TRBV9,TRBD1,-,TGTGCCAGCAGCGTAGATTCGGGACAGTACGGGGACTACGAGCAGTACTTC,CASSVDSGQYGDYEQYF
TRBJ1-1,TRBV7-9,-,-,TGTGCCAGCAGCTTAGTAACGGGCGGCGAAGCTTTCTTT,CASSLVTGGEAFF
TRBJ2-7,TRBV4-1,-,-,TGCGCCAGCAGCCAAGCACTGGGCAGGGGGGGAGAGCAGTACTTC,CASSQALGRGGEQYF
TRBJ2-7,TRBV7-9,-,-,TGTGCCAGCAGCTTACCCACCTACGAGCAGTACTTC,CASSLPTYEQYF
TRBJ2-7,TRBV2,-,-,TGTGCCAGCAGTCTGGGACACTCCTACGAGCAGTACTTC,CASSLGHSYEQYF
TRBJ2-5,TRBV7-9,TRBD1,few,TGTGCCAGCGGGACAGGGGGGGTGCGGAACCAAGAGACCCAGTACTTC,CASGTGGVRNQETQYF
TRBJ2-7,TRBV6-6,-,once,TGTGCCAGCAGTTACGGCTCTTCGGGGAGGGAGCAGTACTTC,CASSYGSSGREQYF
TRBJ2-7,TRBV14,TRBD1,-,TGTGCCAGCAGCCAAAAAACAGGGGTTCTTCCTGACGAGCAGTACTTC,CASSQKTGVLPDEQYF
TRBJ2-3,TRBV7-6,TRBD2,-,TGTGCCAGCAGCTCCCGCGCGTATAGCGGGGGGAACACAGATACGCAGTATTTT,CASSSRAYSGGNTDTQYF
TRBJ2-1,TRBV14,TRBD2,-,TGTGCCAGCAGCCATGCGACCGGGACTATTACCTACAATGAGCAGTTCTTC,CASSHATGTITYNEQFF
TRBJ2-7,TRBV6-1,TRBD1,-,TGTGCCAGCAGTGAGGCCGGGACAGGGGTCAAGCAGTACTTC,CASSEAGTGVKQYF
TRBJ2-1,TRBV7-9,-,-,TGTGCCAGCAGCCCCTCGGGGGCAGGGGTCCACAATGAGCAGTTCTTC,CASSPSGAGVHNEQFF
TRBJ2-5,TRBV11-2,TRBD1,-,TGTGCCAGCAGCAGGACAGGGCGCCTCCAAGAGACCCAGTACTTC,CASSRTGRLQETQYF
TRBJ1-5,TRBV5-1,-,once,TGCGCCAGCAGCTTGCTCCCGCGGCAAGCCGTAGGTCAGCCCCAGCATTTT,CASSLLPRQAVGQPQHF
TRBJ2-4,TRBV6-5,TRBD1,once,TGTGCCAGCAGTTACTCGAGGCAGGGGGCCAACATTCAGTACTTC,CASSYSRQGANIQYF
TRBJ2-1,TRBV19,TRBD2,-,TGTGCCACCAGCGGGGTGGAGGGTTACTACAATGAGCAGTTCTTC,CATSGVEGYYNEQFF
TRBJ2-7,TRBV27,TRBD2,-,TGTGCCAGCAGTTTAGCTCCGAGCGGGGCCTCCTACGAGCAGTACTTC,CASSLAPSGASYEQYF
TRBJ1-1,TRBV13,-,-,TGTGCCAGCCACGGACGGATGAACACTGAAGCTTTCTTT,CASHGRMNTEAFF
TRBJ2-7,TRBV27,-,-,TGTGCCAGCAGTTTACAGGACGGACCCTCCTACGAGCAGTACTTC,CASSLQDGPSYEQYF
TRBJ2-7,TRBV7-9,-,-,TGTGCCAGCAGCCGAGCGGACTCCCCTCGGGAGTACTTC,CASSRADSPREYF
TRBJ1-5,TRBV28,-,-,TGTGCCAGCAGTTTAAACGGCGCAGGGACATGGGGCAATCAGCCCCAGCATTTT,CASSLNGAGTWGNQPQHF
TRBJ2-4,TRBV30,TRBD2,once,TGTGCCTGGAGGGGGAGGGGACTAGCCAAAAACATTCAGTACTTC,CAWRGRGLAKNIQYF
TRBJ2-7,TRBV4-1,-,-,TGCGCCAGCAGCCAAGTCCCTGCAGTCCCCTACGAGCAGTACTTC,CASSQVPAVPYEQYF
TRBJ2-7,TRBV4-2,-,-,TGTGCCAGCAGCCGCCTTTACGAGCAGTACTTC,CASSRLYEQYF
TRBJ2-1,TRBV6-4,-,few,TGTGCCAGCAATAGGGACGGATACTCCTACAATGAGCAGTTCTTC,CASNRDGYSYNEQFF
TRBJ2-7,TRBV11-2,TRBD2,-,TGTGCCAGCAGCTTAGCGGGGGGGCCCCGGGAGCAGTACTTC,CASSLAGGPREQYF
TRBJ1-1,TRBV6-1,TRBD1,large,TGTGCCAGCAGTGAAGGGGACAGGGACACTGAAGCTTTCTTT,CASSEGDRDTEAFF
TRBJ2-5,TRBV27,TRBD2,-,TGTGCCAGCAGGGTTGGCGGGGGGGAAGAGACCCAGTACTTC,CASRVGGGEETQYF
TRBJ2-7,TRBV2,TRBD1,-,TGTGCCAGCAGTGGGGGACAGGTTAACTCCTACGAGCAGTACTTC,CASSGGQVNSYEQYF
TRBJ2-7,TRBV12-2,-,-,TGTGCAAGTCGCTTAGCGCTAGCGGGGCCCTCGCGATACGAGCAGTACTTC,CASRLALAGPSRYEQYF
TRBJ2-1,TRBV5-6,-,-,TGTGCCAGCAGCTTGAACGGGGGTGATTACAATGAGCAGTTCTTC,CASSLNGGDYNEQFF
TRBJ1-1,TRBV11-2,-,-,TGTGCCAGCAGCTTAGTAGGGGGTTCCACTGAAGCTTTCTTT,CASSLVGGSTEAFF
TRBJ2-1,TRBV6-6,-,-,TGTGCCAGCAGTTCCCCGGACAGCGGGTGGGATGAGCAGTTCTTC,CASSSPDSGWDEQFF
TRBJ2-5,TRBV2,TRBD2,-,TGTGCCAGCACCCTAGCGGGGGGGGCACGGGAGACCCAGTACTTC,CASTLAGGARETQYF
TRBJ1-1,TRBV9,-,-,TGTGCCAGCAGCGTAGTTAGGACAGACAACACTGAAGCTTTCTTT,CASSVVRTDNTEAFF
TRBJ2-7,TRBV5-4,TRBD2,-,TGTGCCAGCAGCTTTCTAGCGGGGGAATCCTACGAGCAGTACTTC,CASSFLAGESYEQYF
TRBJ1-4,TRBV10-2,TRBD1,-,TGCGCCAACCCGGACAGGGGTAATGAAAAACTGTTTTTT,CANPDRGNEKLFF
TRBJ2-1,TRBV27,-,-,TGTGCCAGCGGCGGCTTCCCCTCCTACAATGAGCAGTTCTTC,CASGGFPSYNEQFF
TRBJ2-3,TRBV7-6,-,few,TGTGCCAGCAGCTTAGTCCCTCTGGATACGCAGTATTTT,CASSLVPLDTQYF
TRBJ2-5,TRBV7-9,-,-,TGTGCCAGCAGCTTAGAGGGGACATCCCAAGGAGAGACCCAGTACTTC,CASSLEGTSQGETQYF
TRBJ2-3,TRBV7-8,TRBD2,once,TGTGCCAGCAGCTTCCGAGCGGGGGGGTCGAAGGATACGCAGTATTTT,CASSFRAGGSKDTQYF